This is a list of T cell receptor beta chains from one sample in a study of vaccination and CD4 T cells after COVID-19. No antigen has been assigned to these receptors. MiXCR, run by TCRdb on the PCR reads, gives a single entry per CDR3 protein. The sample lists about 15,000 distinct CDR3 sequences; around half were seen once. The sample comprised CD4+ T cells from blood, cultured in vitro. The receptors come from a human donor who had recovered from COVID-19. The CDR3 runs from the conserved cysteine through the conserved F or W. The order of the fields is J gene, V gene, clone size, CDR3 length, D gene, CDR3 protein, CDR3 DNA. The D gene is left open where the match is weak. Clone sizes are given selectively: once, few, many, or a class where the clone is expanded.

TRBJ2-1	TRBV3-1	.	15	TRBD2	CASSRDGRDGDEQFF	TGTGCCAGCAGCCGGGACGGGAGGGACGGGGATGAGCAGTTCTTC
TRBJ1-1	TRBV20-1	few	13	.	CSARVPLRTEAFF	TGCAGTGCTAGAGTTCCCCTGCGCACTGAAGCTTTCTTT
TRBJ2-3	TRBV6-5	.	14	.	CASSYSAGTDTQYF	TGTGCCAGCAGTTACTCGGCTGGCACAGATACGCAGTATTTT
TRBJ1-2	TRBV5-6	.	15	.	CASSSFGGGWDGYTF	TGTGCCAGCAGCTCATTCGGCGGGGGCTGGGATGGCTACACCTTC
TRBJ1-1	TRBV11-2	.	15	TRBD1	CASSSYHGTGDEAFF	TGTGCCAGCAGCTCCTATCACGGGACAGGGGACGAAGCTTTCTTT
TRBJ1-6	TRBV20-1	once	16	.	CSAPGGGLNHNSPLHF	TGCAGTGCTCCTGGGGGGGGGCTAAATCATAATTCACCCCTCCACTTT
TRBJ1-1	TRBV7-2	once	12	.	CASSLDPRGHLF	TGTGCCAGCAGCTTAGACCCCAGGGGACACCTCTTT
TRBJ1-1	TRBV10-3	.	12	.	CAISERTAEAFF	TGTGCCATCAGTGAGAGGACAGCTGAAGCTTTCTTT
TRBJ2-2	TRBV6-5	.	16	TRBD2	CASSYRPAGGHGELFF	TGTGCCAGCAGTTACCGTCCAGCGGGAGGGCACGGGGAGCTGTTTTTT
TRBJ2-2	TRBV3-1	.	15	.	CASSLEGFYTGELFF	TGTGCCAGCAGCTTGGAGGGGTTCTACACCGGGGAGCTGTTTTTT
TRBJ2-7	TRBV10-1	.	14	TRBD1	CASSRDRGSYEQYF	TGCGCCAGCAGTCGGGACAGGGGTTCCTACGAGCAGTACTTC
TRBJ1-5	TRBV6-1	.	13	.	CASRAGGWQPQHF	TGTGCCAGCAGGGCGGGGGGCTGGCAGCCCCAGCATTTT
TRBJ1-5	TRBV5-1	.	16	.	CASSLALQPGDQPQHF	TGCGCCAGCAGCTTGGCCTTACAGCCAGGCGATCAGCCCCAGCATTTT
TRBJ2-1	TRBV7-3	.	17	TRBD2	CASSRWERAGGPGEQFF	TGTGCCAGCTCCCGCTGGGAGCGAGCGGGAGGGCCTGGTGAGCAGTTCTTC
TRBJ2-1	TRBV7-9	.	15	TRBD2	CASSFGLAGGDEQFF	TGTGCCAGCAGCTTTGGACTAGCGGGAGGGGATGAGCAGTTCTTC
TRBJ1-2	TRBV7-9	.	14	.	CASSSLSKNYGYTF	TGTGCCAGCAGCTCGCTCTCCAAGAACTATGGCTACACCTTC
TRBJ2-2	TRBV6-4	.	13	.	CASSNQNTGELFF	TGTGCCAGCAGTAATCAGAACACCGGGGAGCTGTTTTTT
TRBJ2-3	TRBV15	.	16	.	CATSWSGSPSTDTQYF	TGTGCCACCAGCTGGTCCGGGAGCCCTAGCACAGATACGCAGTATTTT
TRBJ1-1	TRBV25-1	few	19	.	CASTLPSPRGRFLNTEAFF	TGTGCCAGCACCCTCCCTTCCCCAAGGGGCCGTTTCCTAAACACTGAAGCTTTCTTT
TRBJ2-7	TRBV10-1	.	12	.	CASSGQLYEQYF	TGCGCCAGCAGTGGACAGCTCTACGAGCAGTACTTC
TRBJ2-7	TRBV4-2	few	14	.	CASSIMGEAYEQYF	TGTGCCAGCAGTATTATGGGCGAAGCCTACGAGCAGTACTTC
TRBJ2-7	TRBV10-1	.	13	.	CASSDRDFYEQYF	TGCGCCAGCAGTGACCGGGACTTTTACGAGCAGTACTTC
TRBJ2-1	TRBV7-9	.	17	TRBD2	CASSTFTFRLAYNEQFF	TGTGCCAGCAGTACCTTCACTTTCCGACTAGCATACAATGAGCAGTTCTTC
TRBJ2-5	TRBV20-1	few	13	TRBD1	CSADRQGVGTQYF	TGCAGTGCTGACCGACAGGGGGTGGGGACCCAGTACTTC
TRBJ2-7	TRBV7-2	.	15	.	CASSLGGDRAYEQYF	TGTGCCAGCAGCTTAGGAGGCGACAGAGCCTACGAGCAGTACTTC
TRBJ1-1	TRBV15	.	12	.	CATSWWGNEAFF	TGTGCCACCAGTTGGTGGGGGAATGAAGCTTTCTTT
TRBJ1-5	TRBV11-3	few	18	TRBD1	CASTLTYRGQDSNQPQHF	TGTGCCAGCACCTTAACTTACAGGGGGCAAGATAGCAATCAGCCCCAGCATTTT
TRBJ2-2	TRBV6-1	.	15	TRBD1	CASRIQGVGTGELFF	TGTGCCAGCAGAATACAGGGGGTAGGCACCGGGGAGCTGTTTTTT
TRBJ1-2	TRBV7-3	.	15	.	CASSPDGRDWNGYTF	TGTGCCAGCAGCCCGGACGGCCGAGATTGGAATGGCTACACCTTC
TRBJ1-1	TRBV7-3	few	13	.	CASSSLGDTEAFF	TGTGCCAGCAGCTCACTGGGGGACACTGAAGCTTTCTTT
TRBJ2-2	TRBV12-3/TRBV12-4	.	12	.	CASGGIPGELFF	TGTGCCAGCGGGGGGATTCCCGGGGAGCTGTTTTTT
TRBJ2-2	TRBV7-2	.	15	TRBD1	CASSRTGQGTGELFF	TGTGCCAGCAGCCGGACCGGACAGGGCACCGGGGAGCTGTTTTTT
TRBJ2-5	TRBV18	.	14	.	CASSPPGRAETQYF	TGTGCCAGCTCACCACCAGGCAGGGCGGAGACCCAGTACTTC
TRBJ1-1	TRBV19	.	13	TRBD1	CASRGQGNTEAFF	TGTGCCAGTAGGGGACAGGGGAACACTGAAGCTTTCTTT
TRBJ1-1	TRBV11-2	few	16	.	CASSLDQGGGDTEAFF	TGTGCCAGCAGCTTAGATCAGGGAGGAGGGGACACTGAAGCTTTCTTT
TRBJ2-7	TRBV7-6	few	13	.	CASSSYRTYEQYF	TGTGCCAGCAGCTCCTACAGGACCTACGAGCAGTACTTC
TRBJ2-5	TRBV5-4	few	14	.	CASSSWTSQETQYF	TGTGCCAGCAGTTCTTGGACGAGCCAAGAGACCCAGTACTTC
TRBJ2-1	TRBV20-1	.	14	TRBD2	CSARGGLARSEQFF	TGCAGTGCTAGAGGCGGACTAGCGCGATCTGAGCAGTTCTTC
TRBJ2-3	TRBV7-3	few	18	TRBD2	CASSLTFGLAGGTDTQYF	TGTGCCAGCAGCTTAACGTTCGGACTAGCGGGAGGGACAGATACGCAGTATTTT
TRBJ1-6	TRBV6-5	few	14	.	CASSYGSANSPLHF	TGTGCCAGCAGTTACGGGTCGGCGAATTCACCCCTCCACTTT
TRBJ1-6	TRBV6-1	.	13	.	CASSGVLNSPLHF	TGTGCCAGCAGCGGGGTTCTTAATTCACCCCTCCACTTT
TRBJ2-3	TRBV30	.	14	.	CAWKDFFPTDTQYF	TGTGCCTGGAAGGACTTTTTCCCCACAGATACGCAGTATTTT
TRBJ2-7	TRBV19	.	12	.	CASSIAGYEQYF	TGTGCCAGTAGTATAGCGGGCTACGAGCAGTACTTC
TRBJ2-1	TRBV27	.	16	TRBD2	CASSLFGRRSYNEQFF	TGTGCCAGCAGTTTATTCGGGAGGCGCTCCTACAATGAGCAGTTCTTC
TRBJ2-3	TRBV20-1	.	12	.	CSADGTLDTQYF	TGCAGTGCTGATGGTACCCTAGATACGCAGTATTTT
TRBJ1-5	TRBV10-2	.	12	.	CASSEIRQPQHF	TGCGCCAGCAGTGAAATACGTCAGCCCCAGCATTTT
TRBJ2-7	TRBV12-3/TRBV12-4	.	14	TRBD2	CASSLTSGLPQQYF	TGTGCCAGCAGTCTAACTAGCGGATTGCCTCAGCAGTACTTC
TRBJ2-7	TRBV7-2	.	11	.	CASSLAGKQYF	TGTGCCAGCAGCTTAGCAGGAAAGCAGTACTTC
TRBJ1-2	TRBV29-1	.	13	.	CSVEGGSFYGYTF	TGCAGCGTTGAAGGTGGCAGCTTCTATGGCTACACCTTC
TRBJ2-7	TRBV29-1	.	13	TRBD1	CSVVGTGVSEQYF	TGCAGCGTTGTTGGGACAGGGGTTTCCGAGCAGTACTTC
TRBJ1-3	TRBV18	.	14	.	CASLGQRSGNTIYF	TGTGCCAGCTTGGGGCAGCGCTCTGGAAACACCATATATTTT